This T cell receptor (beta chain) derives from a study of shared clonotypes between healthy human individuals. Germline assignment: CDR1 SGHVS and CDR2 FNYEAQ. With 1 base removed from V and 7 bases from J, the gap between germline ends came to 5 bases. The CDR3 is 12 amino acids. Comments on this clone: At the DNA level, this CDR3 is encoded by other sequences in the same sample as well.

Libraries were prepared by immunoSEQ multiplex PCR; TCRdb keeps only in-frame clonotypes and omits some of them. The data hold about 680,000 clones, with roughly 73% observed a single time. The clonotype comes from a woman aged 25 to 45 in good health. Specimen: memory CD4+ T cells sorted from blood. Stated subset: CD45RA-negative fraction. The chain has TRBV7-6 and TRBJ2-1; D gene unclear. The CDR3 is CASSLVGNEQFF. In nucleotides, the CDR3 is TGTGCCAGCAGCTTAGTAGGGAATGAGCAGTTCTTC.